This T cell receptor (beta chain) was captured in a study of cytomegalovirus exposure and HLA in healthy donors. This CDR3 is built from 14 residues. Germline V gene lookup returns CDR1 MNHEY and CDR2 SVGAGI. V was clipped by 6 bases and J by 8 bases; unmatched bases: 7. PCR employed 60 Vbeta and 13 Jbeta primers. The method was immunoSEQ multiplex PCR; TCRdb's version includes in-frame clones alone and lacks a portion of them. The repertoire holds about 160,000 clones, with roughly 82% as singletons. The V call is TRBV6-5, the J call TRBJ1-4; 9 positions agree with TRBD1. The TCR was taken from a girl under 18 in good health and CMV-seropositive. The material sequenced was PBMCs. The CDR3 coding sequence is TGTGCCAGCAGCCCTGACAGGGGGAACGAAAAACTGTTTTTT. This codes for CASSPDRGNEKLFF.